This T cell receptor beta chain was recorded in a study of blood T cell repertoires in COVID-19. Study-wide context: Whether acute or convalescent, the COVID-19 samples came from the United States, Italy and Spain. PBMCs, B-cell-depleted T cells, or T cells were the source of the cDNA or gDNA that made up the material.

Authors' processing steps: It was from reference gene primer amplification that nucleated cell counts were estimated. TCRdb's table, derived via immunoSEQ multiplex PCR, lists solely in-frame clones and lacks some. Clone size and the V and J calls come from that table; the DNA yielded D and trimming. Of about 49,000 clones listed, over 80% are singletons. The length of the CDR3 is 17 residues. The V gene's germline CDR1 is LGHDT and CDR2 YNNKEL (reference sequence). Trimming removed 2 bases at V and 0 bases at J, with 14 bases between. The V call is TRBV3-1 (or the pseudogene TRBV3-2), the J call TRBJ1-3; no firm D call. The material sequenced was peripheral blood. The TCR comes from a man over 45 with acute or convalescent COVID-19. This CDR3 is CASSQRPGWSSGNTIYF. In nucleotides, the CDR3 is TGTGCCAGCAGCCAACGCCCTGGCTGGAGCTCTGGAAACACCATATATTTT.